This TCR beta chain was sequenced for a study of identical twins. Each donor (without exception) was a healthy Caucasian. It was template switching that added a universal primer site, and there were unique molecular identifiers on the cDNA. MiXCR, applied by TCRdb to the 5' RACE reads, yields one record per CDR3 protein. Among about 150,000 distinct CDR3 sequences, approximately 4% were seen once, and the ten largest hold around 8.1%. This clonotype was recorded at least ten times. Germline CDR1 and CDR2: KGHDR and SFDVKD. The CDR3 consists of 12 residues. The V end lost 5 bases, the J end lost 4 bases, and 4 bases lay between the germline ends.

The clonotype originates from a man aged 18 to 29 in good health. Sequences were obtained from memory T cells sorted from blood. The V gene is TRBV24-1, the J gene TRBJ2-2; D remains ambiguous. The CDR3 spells CATSGITGELFF. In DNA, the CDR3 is TGTGCCACCAGTGGGATCACCGGGGAGCTGTTTTTT.